The clone carrying this T cell receptor (beta chain) was detected a few times. RNA transcripts yielded amplified TCR beta CDR3 regions. HTBI primers were the set used in a first-round RT-PCR of the TCR CDR3. From the multiplex PCR reads, TCRdb called clonotypes with MiXCR, one entry per CDR3 protein. The sample records 550,000 to 850,000 distinct CDR3 sequences, 15% to 20% being singletons. Germline V gene lookup returns CDR1 LGHDT and CDR2 YNNKEL (reference sequence). Trimming took off 0 bases at V and 2 bases at J, with 13 bases between the two ends. The CDR3 has 16 amino acids. The record originates from a study of T cells in Graves' hyperthyroidism and ophthalmopathy.

The TCR was taken from a woman in her forties or fifties with Graves' hyperthyroidism that later progressed to Graves' ophthalmopathy. What was sequenced was blood. The chain is built from TRBV3-1 and TRBJ1-2; D ambiguous. CDR3 DNA sequence: TGTGCCAGCAGCCAAGATCCCCAAGGATTCAACTATGGCTACACCTTC. This codes for CASSQDPQGFNYGYTF.